Each of the 10 T cell receptor beta chains below was sequenced from the same sample in a study of tumor-infiltrating lymphocytes in primary liver carcinoma. From roughly 0.5 ug total RNA, TCR beta cDNA was generated with a primer in the constant region. The TCR beta library was amplified through three nested multiplex PCR rounds in a modified ARM-PCR procedure. It was with TRBV1-TRBV30 forward primers and a C-beta reverse primer that the first two PCR rounds were run, at roughly 10 cycles each. From the multiplex PCR reads, TCRdb called clonotypes with MiXCR, one entry per CDR3 protein. The sample lists some 25,000 distinct CDR3 sequences, around 84% occurring once. Joint extraction of RNA and DNA used roughly 19-33 mg of bulk tissue that was unsorted. Sequencing was done on a sample of liver tumor tissue from sampling region 3. The subset denotes: tumor region T3, left-lateral pole. Every receptor here comes from a man aged 35-49 years with primary liver carcinoma and hepatitis B virus infection.

This clonotype is labeled as large. The genes are TRBV10-3 and TRBJ2-7; D not certain. This CDR3 region has 12 residues. CDR1 ENHRY and CDR2 SYGVKD come from the germline V gene. Trimming took off 3 bases at V and 7 bases at J, with 10 bases between the two ends. Here the CDR3 reads CAISEAGQEQYF. The DNA for the CDR3 is TGTGCCATCAGTGAAGCCGGGCAAGAGCAGTACTTC.

For this clonotype: It is unclear where the CDR3 begins or ends on the DNA, so no DNA is shown, and the CDR3 is as TCRdb lists it. CDR3 sequence: CAINAAWGCGANVLTF. The V gene is TRBV10-3, the J gene TRBJ2-6; the table's D call, TRBD1, was not checked against the DNA. Including both end residues, the CDR3 is 16 amino acids long. Looked up from germline, CDR1 is ENHRY and CDR2 is SYGVKD.

A word on this clonotype: One end of the junction is discordant with germline, which a read error may explain. The CDR3 DNA reads as TGTGGCAGCTCACCACCTCACCTCTCCTACGAGCAGTACTTC. It yields the protein CGSSPPHLSYEQYF. The chain is built from TRBV18 and TRBJ2-7, with D hard to call. In germline, CDR1 is KGHSH, CDR2 LQKENI. CDR3 length: 14 residues.

With regard to this clonotype: Since a much larger clone is just one base distant, this may be a read error. This chain links TRBV19 with TRBJ2-4, with D hard to call. This CDR3 is built from 12 residues. In germline, CDR1 is LNHDA, CDR2 SQIVND (reference sequence). Here the CDR3 DNA reads TGTGCCAGCGGATTAGCCAAAAGCATTCAGTACTTC. Translation gives CASGLAKSIQYF.

This clonotype has just one count. The chain employs TRBV30 and TRBJ1-4, with 9 bases identical to TRBD1. Looked up from germline, CDR1 is GTSNPN and CDR2 is SVGIG (reference sequence). The CDR3 contains 14 residues. Unmatched junction bases numbered 6, after V lost 3 bases and J lost 7 bases. This CDR3 is CAWSRTGDGEKLFF. In DNA form, the CDR3 reads TGTGCCTGGAGCAGGACAGGGGACGGTGAAAAACTGTTTTTT. Complete variable domain (other parts from reference TRBV30 and TRBJ1-4): SQTIHQWPATLVQPVGSPLSLECTVEGTSNPNLYWYRQAAGRGLQLLFYSVGIGQISSEVPQNLSASRPQDRQFILSSKKLLLSDSGFYLCAWSRTGDGEKLFFGSGTQLSVL.

This clonotype has just a few counts. The chain recombines TRBV6-5 with TRBJ1-5; 10 bases map to TRBD1. V lost 6 bases and J lost 4; bases outside the gene matches: 3. Germline V gene sequence: CDR1 MNHEY, CDR2 SVGAGI. This CDR3 is built from 14 residues. CDR3 nucleotides: TGTGCCAGCAGGACAGGGGGCTTTAATCAGCCCCAGCATTTT. This codes for CASRTGGFNQPQHF.

The rearrangement joins TRBV4-3 to TRBJ2-7, with D possibly being TRBD1 (6 bases). The CDR3 has 16 residues. Between the trimmed V and J ends, which lost 0 bases and 2 bases, there was a span of 14 bases. Germline V lookup: CDR1 LGHNA, CDR2 YSLEER. The CDR3 DNA is TGCGCCAGCAGCCAAGATTTCGACAGGACAACCTACGAGCAGTACTTC. This codes for CASSQDFDRTTYEQYF.

A remark on this clonotype: The germline gene is not matched at one end of the junction; a read error may be the cause. The rearrangement joins TRBV5-1 to TRBJ2-3; either TRBD1 or TRBD2 may fit D (5 bases each). Per germline, CDR1 SGHRS and CDR2 YFSETQ. The CDR3 has 14 residues. CDR3 protein: CASNLGVHTNTQYF. The CDR3 DNA reads TGCGCCAGCAACTTGGGGGTGCACACAAATACGCAGTATTTT.

In its sample, this clonotype is medium-sized (0.01 to 0.1%). CDR3 DNA: TGTGCCAGCAGTTGGACCGGGACTCTCCGCACAGATACGCAGTATTTT. Protein product: CASSWTGTLRTDTQYF. J is TRBJ2-3 and V is TRBV6-6; tentatively, D is TRBD2 (6 bases). The CDR3 runs 16 residues. V lost 4 bases, J lost 1 base, and 15 bases lay in between. From germline, CDR1 is MNHNY and CDR2 SVGAGI (reference sequence).

As to this clonotype: At one of its ends the junction is not consistent with the germline gene, which may arise from a read error. V is TRBV7-8 and J is TRBJ1-2; D unresolved. Germline CDR1 SGHVS, CDR2 FQNEAQ. The CDR3 has 15 residues. CDR3 residues: CAGSLSSPLAFGYTF. CDR3 coding DNA: TGTGCCGGCAGCTTAAGTTCCCCTTTGGCCTTTGGTTACACCTTC.